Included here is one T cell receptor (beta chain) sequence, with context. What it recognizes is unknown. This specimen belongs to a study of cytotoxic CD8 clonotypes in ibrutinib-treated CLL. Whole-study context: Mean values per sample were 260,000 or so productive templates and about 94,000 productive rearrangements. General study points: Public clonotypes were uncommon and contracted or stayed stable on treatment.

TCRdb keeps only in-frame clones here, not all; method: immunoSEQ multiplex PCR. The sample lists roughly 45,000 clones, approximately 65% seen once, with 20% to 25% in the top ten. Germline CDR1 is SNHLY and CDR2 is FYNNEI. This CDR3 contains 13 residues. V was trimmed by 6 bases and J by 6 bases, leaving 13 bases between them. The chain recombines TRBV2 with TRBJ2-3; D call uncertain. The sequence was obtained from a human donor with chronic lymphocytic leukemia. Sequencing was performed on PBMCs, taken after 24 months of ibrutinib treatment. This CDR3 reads CASSLLWADTQYF. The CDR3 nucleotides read TGTGCCAGCAGCTTACTTTGGGCGGATACGCAGTATTTT.